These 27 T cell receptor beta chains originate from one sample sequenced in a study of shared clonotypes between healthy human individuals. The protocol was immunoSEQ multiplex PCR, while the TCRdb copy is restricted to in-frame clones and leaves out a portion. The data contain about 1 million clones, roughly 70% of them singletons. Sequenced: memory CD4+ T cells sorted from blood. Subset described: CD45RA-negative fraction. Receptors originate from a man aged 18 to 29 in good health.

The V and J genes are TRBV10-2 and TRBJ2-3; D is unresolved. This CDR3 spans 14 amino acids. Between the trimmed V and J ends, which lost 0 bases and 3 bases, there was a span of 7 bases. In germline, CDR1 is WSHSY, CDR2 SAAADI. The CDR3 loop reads CASSESWGTDTQYF. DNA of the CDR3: TGCGCCAGCAGTGAGTCGTGGGGTACAGATACGCAGTATTTT.

CDR3 residues: CASSFRGLAGNTGELFF. The CDR3, as DNA: TGTGCCAGCAGCTTTAGAGGACTAGCGGGGAACACCGGGGAGCTGTTTTTT. This sequence joins TRBV7-2 and TRBJ2-2; 11 nucleotides align to TRBD2. The V segment lost 3 bases and the J segment 1 base; nucleotides outside the gene matches: 4. The CDR3 has 17 residues. Germline loops: CDR1 SGHTA, CDR2 FQGNSA.

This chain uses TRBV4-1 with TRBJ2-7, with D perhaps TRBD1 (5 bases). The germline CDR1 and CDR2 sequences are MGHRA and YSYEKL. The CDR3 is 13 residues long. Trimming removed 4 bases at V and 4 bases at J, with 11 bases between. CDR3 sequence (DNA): TGCGCCAGCAGCCTTTCACCAGGGTACGAGCAGTACTTC. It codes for CASSLSPGYEQYF.

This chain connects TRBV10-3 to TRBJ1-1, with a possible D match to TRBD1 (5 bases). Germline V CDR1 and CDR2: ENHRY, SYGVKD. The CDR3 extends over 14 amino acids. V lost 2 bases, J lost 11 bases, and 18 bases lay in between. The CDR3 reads CAISEPNGGWVAFF. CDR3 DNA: TGTGCCATCAGTGAGCCGAACGGGGGGTGGGTCGCTTTCTTT.

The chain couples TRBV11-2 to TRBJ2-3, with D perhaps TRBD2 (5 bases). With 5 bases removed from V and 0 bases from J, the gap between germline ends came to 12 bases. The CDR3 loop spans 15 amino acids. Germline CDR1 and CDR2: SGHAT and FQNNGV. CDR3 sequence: CASSHEADSTDTQYF. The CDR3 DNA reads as TGTGCCAGCAGCCATGAAGCGGATAGCACAGATACGCAGTATTTT.

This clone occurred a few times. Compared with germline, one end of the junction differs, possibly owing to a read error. The DNA for the CDR3 is TGTGCTAGCAGCTCGGGGACTAGCGGGGGTAATACGCAGTATTTT. Translating it yields CASSSGTSGGNTQYF. The rearrangement links TRBV7-7 to TRBJ2-3; 14 positions agree with TRBD2. The CDR3 runs to 15 residues. The germline CDR1 and CDR2 sequences are SSHAT and FNYEAQ (reference sequence).

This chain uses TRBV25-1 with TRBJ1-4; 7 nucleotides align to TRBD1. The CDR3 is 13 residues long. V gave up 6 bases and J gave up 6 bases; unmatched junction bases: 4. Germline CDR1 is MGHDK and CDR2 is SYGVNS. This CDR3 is CASRGQTHEKLFF. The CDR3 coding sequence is TGTGCCAGCAGGGGACAGACCCATGAAAAACTGTTTTTT. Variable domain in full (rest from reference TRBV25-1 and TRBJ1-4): EADIYQTPRYLVIGTGKKITLECSQTMGHDKMYWYQQDPGMELHLIHYSYGVNSTEKGDLSSESTVSRIRTEHFPLTLESARPSHTSQYLCASRGQTHEKLFFGSGTQLSVL.

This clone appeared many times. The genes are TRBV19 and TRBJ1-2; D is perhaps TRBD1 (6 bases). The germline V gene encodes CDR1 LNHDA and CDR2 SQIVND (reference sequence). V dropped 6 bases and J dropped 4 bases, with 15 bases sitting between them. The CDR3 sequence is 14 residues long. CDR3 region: CASRKDSARYGYTF. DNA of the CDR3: TGTGCCAGTAGGAAGGACAGCGCCCGCTATGGCTACACCTTC.

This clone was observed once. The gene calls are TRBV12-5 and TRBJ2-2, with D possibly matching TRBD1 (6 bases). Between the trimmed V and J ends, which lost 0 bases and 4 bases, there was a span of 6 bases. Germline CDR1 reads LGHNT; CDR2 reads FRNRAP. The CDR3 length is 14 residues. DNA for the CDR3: TGTGCTAGTGGTTTGGTACAGGGCACCGGGGAGCTGTTTTTT. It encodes CASGLVQGTGELFF.

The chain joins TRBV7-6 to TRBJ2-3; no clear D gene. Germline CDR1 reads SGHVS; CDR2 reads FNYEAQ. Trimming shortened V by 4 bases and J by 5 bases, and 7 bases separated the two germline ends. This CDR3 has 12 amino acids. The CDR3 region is CASSSDGDTQYF. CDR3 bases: TGTGCCAGCAGCTCCGACGGAGATACGCAGTATTTT.

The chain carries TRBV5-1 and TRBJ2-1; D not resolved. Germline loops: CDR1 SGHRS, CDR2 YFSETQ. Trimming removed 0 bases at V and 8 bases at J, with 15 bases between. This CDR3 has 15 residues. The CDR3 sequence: CASSLVAGSGDEQFF. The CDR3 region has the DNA TGCGCCAGCAGCTTGGTTGCTGGCTCTGGGGATGAGCAGTTCTTC.

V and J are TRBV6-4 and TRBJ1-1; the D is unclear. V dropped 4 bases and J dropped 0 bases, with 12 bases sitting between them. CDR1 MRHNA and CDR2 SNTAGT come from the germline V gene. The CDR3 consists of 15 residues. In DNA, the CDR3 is TGTGCCAGCAGTGTAGGGCCGTTTATGAACACTGAAGCTTTCTTT. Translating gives CASSVGPFMNTEAFF.

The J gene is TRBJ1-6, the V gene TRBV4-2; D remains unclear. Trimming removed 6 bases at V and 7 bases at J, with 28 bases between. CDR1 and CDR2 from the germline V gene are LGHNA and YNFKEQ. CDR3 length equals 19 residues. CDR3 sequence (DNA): TGTGCCAGCAGTCAACAGAACCCGACCGAGGCCTCCCTGAATTCACCCCTCCACTTT. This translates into CASSQQNPTEASLNSPLHF.

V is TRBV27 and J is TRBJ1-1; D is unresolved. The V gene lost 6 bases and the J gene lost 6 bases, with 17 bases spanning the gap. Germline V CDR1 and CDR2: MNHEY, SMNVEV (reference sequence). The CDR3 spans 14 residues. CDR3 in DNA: TGTGCCAGCAGAAGGGTGGATGCGAGGGCTGAAGCTTTCTTT. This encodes CASRRVDARAEAFF.

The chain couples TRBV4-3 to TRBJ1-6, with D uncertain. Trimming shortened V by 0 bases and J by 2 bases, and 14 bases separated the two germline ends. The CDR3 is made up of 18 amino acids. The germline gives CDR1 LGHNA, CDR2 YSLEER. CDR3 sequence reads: CASSQEMAVATYNSPLHF. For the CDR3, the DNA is TGCGCCAGCAGCCAAGAAATGGCGGTCGCAACCTATAATTCACCCCTCCACTTT.

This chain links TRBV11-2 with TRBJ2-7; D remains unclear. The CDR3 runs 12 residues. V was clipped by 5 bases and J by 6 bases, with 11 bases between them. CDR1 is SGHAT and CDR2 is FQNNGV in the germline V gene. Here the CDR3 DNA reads TGTGCCAGCAGCGTAGGACCAGGCGAGCAGTACTTC. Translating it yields CASSVGPGEQYF.

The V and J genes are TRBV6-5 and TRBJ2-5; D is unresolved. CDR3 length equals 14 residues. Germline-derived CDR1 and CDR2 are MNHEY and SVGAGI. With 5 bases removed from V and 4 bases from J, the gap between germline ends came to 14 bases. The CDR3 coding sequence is TGTGCCAGCAGTAAGACGGCGGTACGAGAGACCCAGTACTTC. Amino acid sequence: CASSKTAVRETQYF.

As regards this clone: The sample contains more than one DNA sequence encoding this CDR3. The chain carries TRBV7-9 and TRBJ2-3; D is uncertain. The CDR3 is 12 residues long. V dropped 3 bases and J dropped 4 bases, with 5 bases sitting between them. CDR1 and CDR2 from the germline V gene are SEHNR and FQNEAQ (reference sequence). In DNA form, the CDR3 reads TGTGCCAGCAGCTTCCAGTCAGATACGCAGTATTTT. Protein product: CASSFQSDTQYF. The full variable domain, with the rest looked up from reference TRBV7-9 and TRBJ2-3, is DTGVSQNPRHKITKRGQNVTFRCDPISEHNRLYWYRQTLGQGPEFLTYFQNEAQLEKSRLLSDRFSAERPKGSFSTLEIQRTEQGDSAMYLCASSFQSDTQYFGPGTRLTVL.

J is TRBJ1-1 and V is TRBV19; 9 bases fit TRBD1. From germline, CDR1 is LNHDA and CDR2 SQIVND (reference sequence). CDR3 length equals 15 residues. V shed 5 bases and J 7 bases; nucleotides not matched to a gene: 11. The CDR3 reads CASSFLRDRVNEAFF. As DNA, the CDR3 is TGTGCCAGTAGTTTCCTCCGGGACAGGGTGAATGAAGCTTTCTTT.

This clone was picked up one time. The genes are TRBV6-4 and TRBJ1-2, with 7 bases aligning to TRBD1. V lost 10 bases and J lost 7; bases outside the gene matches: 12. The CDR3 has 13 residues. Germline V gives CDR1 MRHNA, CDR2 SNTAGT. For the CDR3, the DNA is TGTGCCACCCTCGTCCCGGACAGGCGTGGCTACACCTTC. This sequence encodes CATLVPDRRGYTF.

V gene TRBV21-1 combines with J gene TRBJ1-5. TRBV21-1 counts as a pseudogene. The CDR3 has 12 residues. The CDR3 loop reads CASGLSNQPQHF. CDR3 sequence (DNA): TGTGCCAGCGGGTTAAGCAATCAGCCCCAGCATTTT.

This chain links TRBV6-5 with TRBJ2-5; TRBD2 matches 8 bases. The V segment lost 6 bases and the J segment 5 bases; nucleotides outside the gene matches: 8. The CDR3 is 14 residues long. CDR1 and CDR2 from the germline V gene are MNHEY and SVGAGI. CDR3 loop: CASRPGLVKETQYF. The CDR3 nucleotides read TGTGCCAGCAGACCGGGACTAGTAAAGGAGACCCAGTACTTC.

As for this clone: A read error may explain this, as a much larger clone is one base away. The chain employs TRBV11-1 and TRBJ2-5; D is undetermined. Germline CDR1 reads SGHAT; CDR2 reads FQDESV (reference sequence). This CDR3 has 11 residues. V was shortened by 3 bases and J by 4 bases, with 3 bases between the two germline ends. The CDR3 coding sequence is TGTGCCAGCAGCTTGAGAGAGACCCAGTACTTC. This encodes CASSLRETQYF.

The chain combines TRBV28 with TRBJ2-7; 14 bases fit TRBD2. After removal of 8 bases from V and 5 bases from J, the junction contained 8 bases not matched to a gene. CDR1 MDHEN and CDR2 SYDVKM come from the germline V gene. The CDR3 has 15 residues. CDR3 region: CASPPPGLAGDEQYF. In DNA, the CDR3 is TGTGCCAGCCCACCTCCGGGACTAGCGGGAGACGAGCAGTACTTC.

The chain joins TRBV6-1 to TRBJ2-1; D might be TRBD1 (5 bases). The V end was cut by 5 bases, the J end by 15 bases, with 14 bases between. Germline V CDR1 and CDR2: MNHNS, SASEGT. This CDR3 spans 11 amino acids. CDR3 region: CASSNRQIPFF. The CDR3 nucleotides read TGTGCCAGCAGTAACAGACAGATCCCGTTCTTC.

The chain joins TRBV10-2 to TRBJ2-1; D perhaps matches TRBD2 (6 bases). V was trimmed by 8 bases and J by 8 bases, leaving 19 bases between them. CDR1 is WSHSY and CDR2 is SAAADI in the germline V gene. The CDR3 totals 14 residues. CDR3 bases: TGCGCCAGCCGGAGGCGGGGCTTCCAGGATGAGCAGTTCTTC. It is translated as CASRRRGFQDEQFF.

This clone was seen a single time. The CDR3: CAWPSLRDGLYQPQHF. CDR3 nucleotide sequence: TGTGCCTGGCCCTCACTCCGGGACGGATTATATCAGCCCCAGCATTTT. V usage is TRBV30 and J usage is TRBJ1-5; possible D gene TRBD1, 5 bases. This CDR3 region has 16 residues. CDR1 GTSNPN and CDR2 SVGIG come from the germline V gene (reference sequence). Trimming removed 5 bases at V and 5 bases at J, with 22 bases between.